Listed below are T cell receptor beta chains from one sample, sequenced in a study of human T cells and chemical hapten exposure. MiXCR, run by TCRdb on the RACE reads, gives a single entry per CDR3 protein. The sample holds approximately 89,000 distinct CDR3 sequences, around 7% seen once. The sample here was whole blood, taken in connection with sensitization to the hapten diphenylcyclopropenone (DPC). Every receptor here comes from a woman in her 30s with alopecia areata. Some clones in this sample may be carry-over from other donors' samples. Each CDR3 is given with its conserved first and last residue. A D gene is named only where the DNA matches it firmly. Clone size is not always given. Where it is, it says once, few, many or a class for expanded clones.

14	NA	TRBV2	few	TRBJ2-3	CASSDIWDTDTQYF	TGTGCCAGCAGTGATATCTGGGACACAGATACGCAGTATTTT
15	NA	TRBV3-1	few	TRBJ2-7	CASSQENSGRYEQYF	TGTGCCAGCAGCCAAGAGAACAGTGGAAGATACGAGCAGTACTTC
13	NA	TRBV12-3/TRBV12-4	many	TRBJ2-3	CASSLSEIDTQYF	TGTGCCAGCAGTTTATCAGAGATAGATACGCAGTATTTT
15	TRBD2	TRBV9	few	TRBJ2-7	CASSVEGGGTYEQYF	TGTGCCAGCAGCGTAGAGGGCGGGGGTACCTACGAGCAGTACTTC
14	NA	TRBV11-1	many	TRBJ2-3	CASSFEKTPDTQYF	TGTGCCAGCAGCTTTGAGAAAACCCCAGATACGCAGTATTTT
15	NA	TRBV5-1	many	TRBJ2-3	CASSRISGSTDTQYF	TGCGCCAGCAGCCGCATTAGCGGCTCCACAGATACGCAGTATTTT
15	NA	TRBV6-5	NA	TRBJ1-6	CASSRPGTQNSPLHF	TGTGCCAGCAGTAGGCCCGGGACACAGAATTCACCCCTCCACTTT
16	TRBD1	TRBV6-6	many	TRBJ1-1	CASSYGAGTANTEAFF	TGTGCCAGCAGTTACGGGGCCGGGACAGCGAACACTGAAGCTTTCTTT
17	NA	TRBV20-1	many	TRBJ2-3	CSARPIDVRPNTDTQYF	TGCAGTGCTAGACCGATCGACGTCAGACCAAACACAGATACGCAGTATTTT
13	NA	TRBV20-1	many	TRBJ2-1	CSALSVGGHEQFF	TGCAGTGCCTTAAGCGTGGGCGGGCATGAGCAGTTCTTC
13	NA	TRBV2	NA	TRBJ2-5	CASSEIGEETQYF	TGTGCCAGCAGTGAGATAGGCGAGGAGACCCAGTACTTC
16	NA	TRBV18	few	TRBJ1-3	CASSPVGEGSGNTIYF	TGTGCCAGCTCACCAGTTGGGGAAGGATCTGGAAACACCATATATTTT
14	NA	TRBV5-1	many	TRBJ1-1	CASRSGLRNTEAFF	TGCGCCAGCAGGTCCGGACTAAGGAACACTGAAGCTTTCTTT
15	TRBD1	TRBV7-8	NA	TRBJ1-1	CASSPRQGANTEAFF	TGTGCCAGCAGTCCGCGGCAGGGGGCGAACACTGAAGCTTTCTTT
15	NA	TRBV12-3/TRBV12-4	many	TRBJ1-5	CASSPELRVDQPQHF	TGTGCCAGCAGCCCGGAACTGAGGGTGGACCAGCCCCAGCATTTT
15	NA	TRBV7-9	NA	TRBJ1-2	CTSSSSLGPREGYTF	TGTACCAGCAGCTCGAGCTTGGGCCCCCGGGAAGGCTACACCTTC
15	NA	TRBV12-3/TRBV12-4	NA	TRBJ2-7	CASSGNRANLYEQYF	TGTGCCAGCAGTGGAAACCGGGCTAACCTCTACGAGCAGTACTTC
17	NA	TRBV13	NA	TRBJ1-6	CASSLGLVWGGNSPLHF	TGTGCCAGCAGCTTAGGCCTTGTCTGGGGGGGTAATTCACCCCTCCACTTT
14	NA	TRBV20-1	many	TRBJ2-3	CSAPGQTSTDTQYF	TGCAGTGCTCCAGGGCAGACTAGCACAGATACGCAGTATTTT
16	TRBD1	TRBV20-1	few	TRBJ2-6	CSAQQGAGSGANVLTF	TGCAGTGCTCAGCAGGGGGCCGGGTCTGGGGCCAACGTCCTGACTTTC
15	NA	TRBV20-1	many	TRBJ1-3	CSATRARASGNTIYF	TGCAGTGCTACCCGGGCGAGGGCCTCTGGAAACACCATATATTTT
18	NA	TRBV7-9	many	TRBJ2-6	CASSSSRTDDSGANVLTF	TGTGCCAGCAGCTCATCCCGGACGGACGACTCTGGGGCCAACGTCCTGACTTTC
13	NA	TRBV25-1	few	TRBJ1-2	CASSELTGYGYTF	TGTGCCAGCAGTGAATTAACGGGATATGGCTACACCTTC
14	NA	TRBV12-3/TRBV12-4	many	TRBJ2-7	CASSSTETPYEQYF	TGTGCCAGCAGTTCTACTGAGACTCCCTACGAGCAGTACTTC
14	NA	TRBV5-1	few	TRBJ2-7	CASSLESGYGEQYF	TGCGCCAGCAGCTTGGAATCCGGGTATGGCGAGCAGTACTTC
14	NA	TRBV5-1	many	TRBJ2-5	CASSLAGQGETQYF	TGCGCCAGCAGCTTGGCGGGTCAGGGCGAGACCCAGTACTTC
14	NA	TRBV21-1	few	TRBJ1-1	CASSGGTGPQEAFF	TGTGCCAGCAGCGGTGGGACAGGCCCGCAAGAAGCTTTCTTT
16	TRBD2	TRBV29-1	many	TRBJ2-3	CSVGGLAGGPPDTQYF	TGCAGCGTTGGTGGGTTAGCGGGGGGCCCCCCGGATACGCAGTATTTT
12	NA	TRBV29-1	many	TRBJ2-7	CSVESRGGLQYF	TGCAGCGTTGAGTCGCGCGGGGGCCTGCAGTACTTC
17	TRBD1	TRBV5-1	many	TRBJ1-1	CASSSLLNRDRGTEAFF	TGCGCCAGCAGCTCGCTATTAAACCGGGACAGGGGCACTGAAGCTTTCTTT
13	NA	TRBV30	many	TRBJ2-3	CAWSSGSQDTQYF	TGTGCCTGGAGTTCGGGGTCCCAAGATACGCAGTATTTT
13	NA	TRBV5-1	NA	TRBJ1-1	CSSSLMEGTEAFF	TGCTCCAGCAGCTTAATGGAAGGAACTGAAGCTTTCTTT
14	TRBD1	TRBV7-3	many	TRBJ1-6	CASSRDRENSPLHF	TGTGCCAGCAGCCGGGACAGGGAGAATTCACCCCTCCACTTT
15	TRBD1	TRBV18	many	TRBJ2-3	CASSPRQGGTDTQYF	TGTGCCAGCTCACCAAGACAGGGGGGCACAGATACGCAGTATTTT
15	NA	TRBV7-6	many	TRBJ1-5	CASSISTAPLQPQHF	TGTGCCAGCAGCATCTCGACAGCCCCCCTGCAGCCCCAGCATTTT
8	NA	TRBV20-1	many	TRBJ1-1	CSAGLSGF	TGCAGTGCGGGTCTGTCAGGTTTT
14	NA	TRBV10-3	many	TRBJ1-6	CAIRNRDIGSPLHF	TGTGCCATCAGGAACAGGGATATCGGTTCACCCCTCCACTTT
19	NA	TRBV5-1	NA	TRBJ2-7	CASSFETHRSSRATYEQYF	TGCGCCAGCAGCTTCGAAACCCACCGTTCGTCCAGGGCGACCTACGAGCAGTACTTC
13	NA	TRBV12-3/TRBV12-4	many	TRBJ1-5	CASNYRVNQPQHF	TGTGCCAGCAACTACAGGGTCAATCAGCCCCAGCATTTT
11	NA	TRBV20-1	many	TRBJ1-1	CSVVGRTEAFF	TGCAGTGTAGTAGGGCGCACTGAAGCTTTCTTT
14	NA	TRBV30	many	TRBJ1-5	CAWSVIQGGQPQHF	TGTGCCTGGAGTGTAATACAGGGCGGACAGCCCCAGCATTTT
13	NA	TRBV3-1	few	TRBJ1-1	CASSPQGLSEAFF	TGTGCCAGCAGCCCCCAGGGGCTCTCTGAAGCTTTCTTT
12	TRBD1	TRBV20-1	many	TRBJ1-1	CSAYIGTGEAFF	TGCAGTGCTTACATAGGGACAGGTGAAGCTTTCTTT
20	TRBD1	TRBV15	few	TRBJ1-5	CATSRDSVWDRWMGNQPQHF	TGTGCCACCAGCAGAGATTCCGTCTGGGACAGGTGGATGGGCAATCAGCCCCAGCATTTT
15	NA	TRBV10-2	many	TRBJ1-1	CASSESTFRVTEAFF	TGCGCCAGCAGTGAGTCGACCTTCCGGGTCACTGAAGCTTTCTTT
11	NA	TRBV20-1	NA	TRBJ2-1	CSAELHNEQFF	TGCAGTGCAGAACTACACAATGAGCAGTTCTTC